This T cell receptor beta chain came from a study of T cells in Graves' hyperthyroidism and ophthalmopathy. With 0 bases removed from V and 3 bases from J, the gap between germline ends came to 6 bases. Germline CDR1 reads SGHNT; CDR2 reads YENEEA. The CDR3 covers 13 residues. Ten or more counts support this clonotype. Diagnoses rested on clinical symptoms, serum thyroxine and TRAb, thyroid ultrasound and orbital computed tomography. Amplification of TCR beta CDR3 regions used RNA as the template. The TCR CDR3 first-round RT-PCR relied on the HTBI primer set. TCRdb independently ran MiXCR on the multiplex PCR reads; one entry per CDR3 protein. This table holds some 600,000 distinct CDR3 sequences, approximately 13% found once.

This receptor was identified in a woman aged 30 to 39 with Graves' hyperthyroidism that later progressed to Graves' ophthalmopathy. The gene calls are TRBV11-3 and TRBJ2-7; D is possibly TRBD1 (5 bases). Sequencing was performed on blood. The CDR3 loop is CASSLEGDYEQYF. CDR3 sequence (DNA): TGTGCCAGCAGCTTAGAAGGGGACTACGAGCAGTACTTC.